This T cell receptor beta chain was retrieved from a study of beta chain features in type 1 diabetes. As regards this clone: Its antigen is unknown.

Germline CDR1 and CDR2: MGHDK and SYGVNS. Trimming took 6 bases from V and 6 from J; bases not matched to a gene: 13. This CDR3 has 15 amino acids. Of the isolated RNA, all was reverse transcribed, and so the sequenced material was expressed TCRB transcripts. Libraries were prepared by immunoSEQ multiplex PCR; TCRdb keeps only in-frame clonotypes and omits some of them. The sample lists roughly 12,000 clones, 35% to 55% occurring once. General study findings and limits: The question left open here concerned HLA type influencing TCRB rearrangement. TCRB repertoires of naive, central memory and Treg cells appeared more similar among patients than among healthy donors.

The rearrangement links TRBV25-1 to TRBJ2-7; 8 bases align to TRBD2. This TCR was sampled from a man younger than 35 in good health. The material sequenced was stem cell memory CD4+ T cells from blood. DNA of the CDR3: TGTGCCAGCAGCCAAGTGGGACTAGGAGTGATCGAGCAGTACTTC. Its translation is CASSQVGLGVIEQYF.